Included here is one T cell receptor (beta chain) sequence, with context. Its antigen is not known. Starting material of about 0.45 ug total RNA yielded TCR beta cDNA via a constant-region primer. Slightly modified ARM-PCR served as the procedure for the TCR beta libraries. These libraries came from three rounds of nested multiplex PCR. Primers for the first two PCR rounds were TRBV1-TRBV30 forward primers and a C-beta reverse primer (around 10 cycles per round). TCRdb fed the multiplex PCR reads into MiXCR, producing one record per CDR3 protein. The repertoire includes 20,000 to 25,000 distinct CDR3 sequences, about 75% of them detected once, and 35% to 50% sits in the top ten. DNA and RNA were both co-extracted from approximately 20-30 mg of bulk tissue that had not been sorted. Surgeons resected the patients' primary liver carcinomas. Five distinct regions per tumor were sampled. The data stem from a study of tumor-infiltrating lymphocytes in primary liver carcinoma.

This CDR3 has 14 residues. Germline CDR1 is MDHEN and CDR2 is SYDVKM. The V gene end was trimmed by 6 bases and the J gene end by 5 bases; junction bases not matched to a gene: 4. Overall study findings and caveats: Only about 7-24% of top clones appeared in all five tumor regions. Lesser overlap characterized tumor-adjacent and tumor-blood pairs relative to tumor region pairs.

This chain joins TRBV28 and TRBJ2-1; TRBD2 matches 10 bases. Sequencing was done on a sample of liver tumor tissue from sampling region 1. Subset here: tumor region T1, superior pole. This TCR was recovered from a woman in her 30s with primary liver carcinoma and hepatitis B virus infection. For the CDR3, the DNA is TGTGCCAGCAGGAGGACTAGCGGTGACAATGAGCAGTTCTTC. Encoded protein: CASRRTSGDNEQFF.